This T cell receptor beta chain was sequenced during a study of neurological immune-mediated disorders. Study-level results: HTLV-1-associated myelopathy had the most TCR clonal expansion, whereas multiple sclerosis had the least (lower than in healthy controls). Across subjects, no CDR3 amino acid sequence appeared in expanded clones of more than one subject, a finding that suggested private repertoires in all groups.

As to time point: longitudinal time-point 2. The unsorted libraries were generated from a total of 2 million PBMCs, which had been stored in RNAlater at -80 C. The method for making cDNA was 5'RACE, and it used 10-nucleotide random UMIs. TCRdb used MiXCR to reprocess the 5' RACE reads, holding one entry per CDR3 protein. The top ten clones hold under 5% of a sample with some 50,000 distinct CDR3 sequences, 13% of them seen once. At least ten counts were recorded for this clonotype. The target antigen is unknown. The ends were cut back, 0 bases at V and 5 bases at J, with 4 bases in the middle. CDR3 size: 12 residues. Germline loops: CDR1 MNHNY, CDR2 SVGAGI (reference sequence).

The sample comprised PBMCs. The V call is TRBV6-6, the J call TRBJ1-1, with D unclear. The receptor comes from a male donor with HTLV-1-associated myelopathy (HAM/TSP). DNA for the CDR3: TGTGCCAGCAGTTACTCTAGGACTGAAGCTTTCTTT. Translation gives CASSYSRTEAFF.